This TCR beta chain came from a study of shared clonotypes between healthy human individuals. Study-level information: A couple of women and three men aged 18 to 49 made up the donors.

TCRdb's table, derived via immunoSEQ multiplex PCR, lists solely in-frame clones and lacks some. The sample carries about 680,000 clones, around 78% recorded once. Looked up from germline, CDR1 is MNHEY and CDR2 is SMNVEV (reference sequence). J gave up 6 bases and V 7 bases, and 11 bases lay outside the gene matches. The CDR3 consists of 14 residues. The chain is built from TRBV27 and TRBJ1-1; 7 nucleotides agree with TRBD1. The sequenced material came from memory CD4+ T cells sorted from blood. Sample subset: CD45RA-negative fraction. The clonotype was recovered from a woman in her 30s in good health. The DNA of the CDR3 is TGTGCCAGCAACAAGCTACAGGGGATCTCTGAAGCTTTCTTT. It translates to CASNKLQGISEAFF.